The clone carrying this T cell receptor beta chain showed up many times. Its antigen remains unknown. A single record per CDR3 protein comes from TCRdb applying MiXCR to the RT-PCR reads. The sample lists 170,000 or so distinct CDR3 sequences, 9.5% to 12% occurring once. This CDR3 spans 14 amino acids. V lost 6 bases, J lost 6 bases, and 5 bases stayed unmatched. CDR1 is DFQATT and CDR2 is SNEGSKA in the germline V gene (reference sequence). This specimen comes from a study of response to subunit inactivated influenza vaccine. Overall study findings and caveats: The authors suggested that every seasonal influenza vaccination recruits few new T cells.

This TCR was recovered from a man between 50 and 75 years old who received an inactivated influenza vaccine. The sequencing here drew on CD8+ T cells sorted from PBMCs, taken roughly 24 months after vaccination. The chain is built from TRBV20-1 and TRBJ2-4; 13 positions match TRBD2. The CDR3 spells CSARGLAGPNIQYF. DNA of the CDR3: TGCAGTGCCCGGGGACTAGCGGGACCAAACATTCAGTACTTC.